These T cell receptor beta chains were read from a single sample in a study of graft-versus-host responses after intestinal transplantation. Profiled with immunoSEQ multiplex PCR; TCRdb holds only in-frame clones, not every one. The sample includes tens of thousands of clones, roughly 90% of them seen just once. The sequencing used ileum tissue, collected 350 to 400 days after transplant. The receptor set was obtained from a human patient who received an intestinal transplant, so some T cells may come from the graft donor. Each CDR3 is given with its conserved first and last residue. The D gene is left open where the match is weak. Rows give clone size only sometimes, using once, few, many, or a class for an expanded clone.

D gene: TRBD2
clone size: .
J gene: TRBJ2-7
V gene: TRBV27
CDR3 protein: CASSPPLLSGRAYEQYF
CDR3 DNA: TGTGCCAGCAGCCCCCCGCTTTTAAGCGGGAGAGCCTACGAGCAGTACTTC

D gene: .
clone size: .
J gene: TRBJ1-2
V gene: TRBV28
CDR3 protein: CASSPSRAIYYYGYTF
CDR3 DNA: TGTGCCAGCAGCCCCTCGAGGGCCATATATTACTATGGCTACACCTTC

D gene: .
clone size: .
J gene: TRBJ1-3
V gene: TRBV6-1
CDR3 protein: CASSELTSGNTIYF
CDR3 DNA: TGTGCCAGCAGTGAACTAACTTCTGGAAACACCATATATTTT

D gene: .
clone size: .
J gene: TRBJ1-2
V gene: TRBV6-4
CDR3 protein: CASSDRELNYGYTF
CDR3 DNA: TGTGCCAGCAGTGACAGGGAACTAAACTATGGCTACACCTTC

D gene: .
clone size: few
J gene: TRBJ1-6
V gene: TRBV5-3
CDR3 protein: CARRCQTGSQTTYNSPLHF
CDR3 DNA: TGTGCCAGAAGATGCCAAACCGGGTCTCAAACTACCTATAATTCACCCCTCCACTTT

D gene: TRBD2
clone size: .
J gene: TRBJ2-7
V gene: TRBV4-2
CDR3 protein: CASSPTHDWLAGNEQYF
CDR3 DNA: TGTGCCAGCAGCCCAACTCACGATTGGCTAGCGGGTAACGAGCAGTACTTC

D gene: TRBD1
clone size: once
J gene: TRBJ2-3
V gene: TRBV2
CDR3 protein: CARSGQGASTDTQYF
CDR3 DNA: TGTGCCAGGAGTGGACAGGGGGCGAGCACAGATACGCAGTATTTT

D gene: TRBD1
clone size: .
J gene: TRBJ2-7
V gene: TRBV28
CDR3 protein: CASSSSGQDPIPYEQYF
CDR3 DNA: TGTGCCAGCAGTTCCTCGGGACAGGACCCCATTCCTTACGAGCAGTACTTC

D gene: TRBD2
clone size: .
J gene: TRBJ2-1
V gene: TRBV9
CDR3 protein: CASSVGTSSYNEQFF
CDR3 DNA: TGTGCCAGCAGCGTAGGGACTAGCTCCTACAATGAGCAGTTCTTC

D gene: .
clone size: .
J gene: TRBJ2-1
V gene: TRBV4-1
CDR3 protein: CASSQDPQALGEQFF
CDR3 DNA: TGCGCCAGCAGCCAAGATCCGCAGGCTCTAGGGGAGCAGTTCTTC

D gene: .
clone size: .
J gene: TRBJ2-5
V gene: TRBV2
CDR3 protein: CASGLPGRDSETQYF
CDR3 DNA: TGTGCCAGCGGTCTACCTGGACGAGACTCGGAGACCCAGTACTTC

D gene: .
clone size: .
J gene: TRBJ2-2
V gene: TRBV9
CDR3 protein: CASSVGGTGELFF
CDR3 DNA: TGTGCCAGCAGCGTAGGGGGGACCGGGGAGCTGTTTTTT

D gene: TRBD1
clone size: .
J gene: TRBJ2-7
V gene: TRBV16
CDR3 protein: CASSQSTGGSYEQYF
CDR3 DNA: TGTGCCAGCAGCCAATCGACAGGGGGCTCCTACGAGCAGTACTTC

D gene: .
clone size: few
J gene: TRBJ2-1
V gene: TRBV2
CDR3 protein: CASSEYVGDAYNEQFF
CDR3 DNA: TGTGCCAGCAGTGAATATGTGGGGGACGCTTACAATGAGCAGTTCTTC

D gene: .
clone size: .
J gene: TRBJ1-6
V gene: TRBV5-4
CDR3 protein: CASSCRHCSYNSPLHF
CDR3 DNA: TGTGCCAGCAGCTGCCGACACTGCTCCTATAATTCACCCCTCCACTTT

D gene: .
clone size: .
J gene: TRBJ2-5
V gene: TRBV2
CDR3 protein: CASSDTAGVEGETQYF
CDR3 DNA: TGTGCCAGCAGTGATACCGCAGGGGTGGAGGGGGAGACCCAGTACTTC

D gene: .
clone size: .
J gene: TRBJ2-5
V gene: TRBV5-5
CDR3 protein: CASSLVLNSPGYETQYF
CDR3 DNA: TGTGCCAGCAGCTTGGTTCTTAATAGCCCAGGGTATGAGACCCAGTACTTC

D gene: .
clone size: .
J gene: TRBJ2-7
V gene: TRBV7-3
CDR3 protein: CASSLGGGAGEQYF
CDR3 DNA: TGTGCCAGCAGCTTGGGGGGCGGAGCGGGCGAGCAGTACTTC

D gene: TRBD1
clone size: .
J gene: TRBJ1-1
V gene: TRBV5-1
CDR3 protein: CASSLIKTGESTEAFF
CDR3 DNA: TGCGCCAGCAGCCTCATTAAGACAGGGGAGAGCACTGAAGCTTTCTTT

D gene: TRBD1
clone size: .
J gene: TRBJ1-1
V gene: TRBV5-4
CDR3 protein: CASSLVKFRGDRILNTEAFF
CDR3 DNA: TGTGCCAGCAGCTTGGTCAAATTCCGCGGGGACAGAATTTTGAACACTGAAGCTTTCTTT

D gene: TRBD2
clone size: .
J gene: TRBJ2-2
V gene: TRBV6-1
CDR3 protein: CATTGGSGTGELFF
CDR3 DNA: TGTGCCACAACGGGGGGTTCCGGGACCGGGGAGCTGTTTTTT

D gene: TRBD1
clone size: .
J gene: TRBJ1-4
V gene: TRBV18
CDR3 protein: CASSSGTGTEVFF
CDR3 DNA: TGTGCCAGCTCATCGGGCACCGGGACAGAGGTGTTTTTT

D gene: .
clone size: .
J gene: TRBJ2-5
V gene: TRBV6-5
CDR3 protein: CASSLDYKETQYF
CDR3 DNA: TGTGCCAGCAGCCTGGATTATAAAGAGACCCAGTACTTC

D gene: .
clone size: .
J gene: TRBJ2-2
V gene: TRBV7-6
CDR3 protein: CASSSSGILGGELFF
CDR3 DNA: TGTGCCAGCAGCTCTTCAGGGATATTGGGCGGGGAGCTGTTTTTT

D gene: TRBD2
clone size: .
J gene: TRBJ2-5
V gene: TRBV5-1
CDR3 protein: CASSLAGYQETQYF
CDR3 DNA: TGCGCCAGCAGCTTAGCGGGGTACCAAGAGACCCAGTACTTC

D gene: .
clone size: .
J gene: TRBJ1-2
V gene: TRBV6-5
CDR3 protein: CASSYEVGHSYGYTF
CDR3 DNA: TGTGCCAGCAGTTACGAGGTGGGGCACTCCTATGGCTACACCTTC

D gene: .
clone size: .
J gene: TRBJ1-3
V gene: TRBV7-8
CDR3 protein: CASSLASGAGNTIYF
CDR3 DNA: TGTGCCAGCAGCTTAGCGTCAGGGGCTGGAAACACCATATATTTT

D gene: .
clone size: .
J gene: TRBJ2-1
V gene: TRBV9
CDR3 protein: CASSVEVGDHGQFF
CDR3 DNA: TGTGCCAGCAGCGTAGAGGTGGGAGATCATGGGCAGTTCTTC

D gene: .
clone size: .
J gene: TRBJ2-5
V gene: TRBV6-1
CDR3 protein: CASSETRGQETQYF
CDR3 DNA: TGTGCCAGCAGTGAAACTAGGGGGCAAGAGACCCAGTACTTC

D gene: .
clone size: few
J gene: TRBJ2-7
V gene: TRBV4-1
CDR3 protein: CASSPDSSYEQYF
CDR3 DNA: TGCGCCAGCAGCCCCGACTCTTCCTACGAGCAGTACTTC

D gene: TRBD1
clone size: .
J gene: TRBJ1-5
V gene: TRBV28
CDR3 protein: CASSLWDRAYQPQHF
CDR3 DNA: TGTGCCAGCAGTTTGTGGGACAGGGCTTATCAGCCCCAGCATTTT

D gene: .
clone size: .
J gene: TRBJ2-3
V gene: TRBV4-3
CDR3 protein: CASSSMVPDTQYF
CDR3 DNA: TGCGCCAGCAGCTCTATGGTTCCAGATACGCAGTATTTT

D gene: .
clone size: .
J gene: TRBJ1-3
V gene: TRBV14
CDR3 protein: CASSHRQFSGNTIYF
CDR3 DNA: TGTGCCAGCAGCCACAGGCAGTTCTCTGGAAACACCATATATTTT

D gene: .
clone size: .
J gene: TRBJ2-1
V gene: TRBV2
CDR3 protein: CASSVRVYEQFF
CDR3 DNA: TGTGCCAGCAGTGTGAGGGTTTATGAGCAGTTCTTC